These T cell receptor beta chains were read from a single sample in a study of tumor-infiltrating lymphocytes in primary liver carcinoma. From the multiplex PCR reads, TCRdb called clonotypes with MiXCR, one entry per CDR3 protein. The sample records roughly 190,000 distinct CDR3 sequences, roughly 80% being singletons. The sample taken for sequencing was tumor tissue from primary liver carcinoma. These receptors were obtained from a man in his forties or fifties with primary liver carcinoma and hepatitis B virus infection. CDR3s include the opening cysteine and the closing phenylalanine or tryptophan. A D gene is named only where the DNA matches it firmly. Size values are once, few and many counts, or a class for expanded clones, and some rows have none.

d_gene	v_gene	j_gene	abundance	CDR3aa	CDR3nt
TRBD2	TRBV4-3	TRBJ2-2	few	CATSQDSPGLAGLGELFF	TGCGCCACTAGCCAAGATAGCCCGGGACTAGCGGGCCTGGGGGAGCTGTTTTTT
.	TRBV7-9	TRBJ2-2	.	CASSLVLQDWSGELFF	TGTGCCAGCAGCTTAGTTCTTCAGGATTGGTCCGGGGAACTGTTTTTT
TRBD2	TRBV5-1	TRBJ2-1	many	CASSFTSGLNEQFF	TGCGCCAGCAGCTTCACTAGCGGACTCAATGAGCAGTTCTTC
TRBD2	TRBV6-6	TRBJ2-2	.	CASSHTGLASTGELLF	TGTGCCAGCTCCCATACGGGACTAGCGAGCACAGGGGAGCTGTTATTT
.	TRBV6-2/TRBV6-3	TRBJ2-6	.	CTSSPTGSSSSGANILTF	TGTACCAGCAGTCCTACGGGGTCTTCCTCCTCTGGGGCCAACATCCTGACTTTC
TRBD1	TRBV29-1	TRBJ2-2	.	CSVPSPGGADTGELFF	TGCAGTGTTCCGAGTCCAGGGGGCGCGGACACCGGGGAGCTGTTCTTT
.	TRBV4-1	TRBJ2-6	medium-sized	CASSQVGANVLTF	TGCGCCAGCAGCCAAGTTGGGGCCAACGTCCTGACTTTC
.	TRBV5-1	TRBJ1-2	.	CANTIQWDDYGYTF	TGCGCCAACACCATACAGTGGGATGACTATGGCTACACCTTC
.	TRBV11-3	TRBJ2-2	medium-sized	CASSWGLENTGELFF	TGTGCCAGCAGCTGGGGACTGGAGAACACCGGGGAGCTGTTTTTT
TRBD1	TRBV11-1	TRBJ2-1	once	CASISSRDRGLNERFF	TGTGCCAGCATCTCGTCCCGAGACAGGGGCTTAAATGAGCGGTTCTTC
.	TRBV28	TRBJ1-5	many	CASSFQGATQPQHF	TGTGCCAGCAGTTTCCAGGGAGCTACTCAGCCCCAGCATTTT
.	TRBV6-2/TRBV6-3	TRBJ2-7	.	CASISQSLGIGMYEQYF	TGTGCCAGCATTTCCCAATCCCTCGGGATAGGGATGTACGAGCAGTACTTC
.	TRBV5-6	TRBJ2-2	.	CVSSLWALVRTTGELFF	TGTGTCAGCAGCTTATGGGCACTAGTGCGGACAACCGGGGAGCTGTTTTTT
.	TRBV11-3	TRBJ2-1	.	CASSLCVSNNDQFF	TGTGCCAGCAGCTTATGCGTCTCGAACAATGATCAATTCTTC
.	TRBV5-5	TRBJ1-2	.	CASSPHSDRTNYGYTF	TGTGCCAGCAGCCCTCACTCGGACAGAACTAACTACGGCTACACTTTC
.	TRBV11-1	TRBJ2-1	.	CVSSIGLNNEQFF	TGTGTCAGCAGCATTGGTCTGAACAATGAGCAGTTCTTC
.	TRBV4-2	TRBJ2-7	many	CASSQERDRPYEQYF	TGTGCCAGCAGCCAAGAAAGGGACCGACCGTACGAGCAGTACTTC
.	TRBV5-5	TRBJ2-4	.	CVSSRDLGDIHYF	TGTGTCAGCAGCAGGGATCTAGGGGACATTCACTACTTC
.	TRBV29-1	TRBJ2-7	.	CSAMTFGTGTPYKQYF	TGCAGCGCCATGACATTTGGGACCGGCACTCCCTATAAGCAGTACTTC
.	TRBV29-1	TRBJ2-5	.	CSIEAGHGQETQYF	TGCAGCATTGAAGCGGGACACGGACAAGAGACCCAGTACTTC
.	TRBV5-4	TRBJ2-7	.	CAGSSRDFPYELYF	TGTGCCGGCAGCTCAAGGGACTTCCCCTACGAGCTGTACTTC
.	TRBV11-1	TRBJ2-1	few	CASSPRSGYEQFF	TGTGCCAGCAGCCCGCGTTCGGGTTATGAGCAGTTCTTC
TRBD2	TRBV4-2	TRBJ2-2	.	CATSQDPAGGKGELFF	TGTGCCACCAGCCAGGACCCAGCGGGGGGCAAGGGGGAACTGTTTTTT
.	TRBV10-3	TRBJ1-2	.	CAITDDTDYGYTF	TGTGCCATCACGGATGACACGGACTATGGCTACACCTTC
.	TRBV11-1	TRBJ2-1	medium-sized	CASRKKMRIGGDEQFF	TGTGCCAGCAGAAAAAAGATGAGGATAGGAGGGGATGAGCAGTTCTTC
.	TRBV12-3/TRBV12-4	TRBJ1-1	.	CASSPYDKLRRSRSTEVFF	TGTGCCAGCAGCCCTTACGACAAGCTTCGTAGGAGTCGGTCGACTGAAGTTTTCTTT
.	TRBV30	TRBJ2-2	many	CAWRGGVETGELFF	TGTGCCTGGAGGGGGGGAGTGGAAACCGGGGAGCTGTTTTTT
.	TRBV6-5	TRBJ1-2	.	CASRETGGYTF	TGTGCCAGCAGAGAGACAGGAGGCTACACCTTC
.	TRBV6-2/TRBV6-3	TRBJ2-7	.	CASDPVGAYEQYF	TGTGCCAGCGATCCGGTTGGAGCCTACGAGCAGTACTTC
.	TRBV5-4	TRBJ2-5	.	CARSLNGDGQETQYF	TGTGCCCGCAGCTTAAACGGGGACGGTCAAGAGACCCAGTACTTC
TRBD2	TRBV29-1	TRBJ2-1	.	CRVEVGSGRITDEQFF	TGCAGGGTTGAAGTCGGGAGCGGGAGGATAACCGATGAGCAATTCTTC
.	TRBV29-1	TRBJ2-5	.	CSVEADSGRSETQYF	TGCAGCGTTGAAGCGGACAGCGGGCGAAGTGAGACCCAGTACTTC
TRBD2	TRBV28	TRBJ2-2	.	CAISSGLAGGNTGELSF	TGTGCCATCAGTTCCGGACTAGCGGGAGGTAACACCGGGGAGCTGTCTTTT
.	TRBV4-3	TRBJ2-2	.	CASSHQPYEDEPGELFF	TGCGCCAGCAGCCACCAACCATATGAGGATGAGCCCGGGGAGTTGTTTTTT
.	TRBV5-1	TRBJ2-3	.	CASSLDGNGDTRYF	TGCGCCAGCAGCTTGGACGGGAACGGGGATACGCGGTATTTT
TRBD2	TRBV11-2	TRBJ2-5	.	CASRQGLAGGWSQETQYF	TGTGCCAGCAGACAAGGACTAGCGGGAGGGTGGTCCCAAGAGACCCAGTACTTC
TRBD2	TRBV28	TRBJ2-2	.	CASSLWLAANIGELFF	TGTGCCAGCAGTCTCTGGCTAGCGGCGAACATCGGGGAGTTGTTTTTT